This T cell receptor beta chain derives from a study of shared clonotypes between healthy human individuals. Study-level findings and limits: In contrast to clonotypes shared by all four donors, non-shared clonotypes had lower generation probabilities. Of the naive CD4 clonotypes, around 4.8% were shared across several donors. Clonotype sharing levels among donors were expected to vary with sequencing depth.

On this clone: Its antigen is as yet unknown.

Study processing details: ImmunoSEQ supplied junction-only sequences lacking quality scores, so filtering was different. Clones were read by immunoSEQ multiplex PCR, and TCRdb kept only the in-frame ones, dropping some. The V and J calls and clone size were taken over from that table, and D and trimming were inferred from the DNA. Counted here are about 530,000 clones, approximately 95% occurring once; the ten biggest clones make up approximately 0.062%. This CDR3 is 12 amino acids long. The V gene's germline CDR1 is SGHTS and CDR2 YDEGEE. V lost 4 bases and J 8 bases, leaving 10 bases between the germline ends.

The chain recombines TRBV5-8 with TRBJ1-3; the D gene is possibly TRBD1 (5 bases). Sequencing was performed on naive CD4+ T cells sorted from blood. Subset: CD45RA+ positively selected. This receptor was identified in a woman younger than 45 in good health. Written as DNA, the CDR3 is TGTGCCAGCAGCCATTTGGGGGACACCATATATTTT. Protein: CASSHLGDTIYF.